This T cell receptor beta chain was obtained from a study of OX40 agonist ivuxolimab in advanced cancers. Study context: Patients were given ivuxolimab, an antibody that agonizes OX40 (CD134). Each dose-escalation patient presented with hepatocellular carcinoma, melanoma, renal cell or head and neck cancer. Study findings and constraints: At 0.1 to 3.0 mg/kg, clonal expansion of CD4+ and CD8+ blood T cells had occurred by week 6.

About this clone itself: Its antigen remains unknown.

The CDR3 spans 16 residues. V was clipped by 3 bases and J by 0 bases, with 14 bases between them. The germline V gene has CDR1 KGHSH and CDR2 LQKENI. The data were produced by immunoSEQ multiplex PCR, yet TCRdb's version contains in-frame clones alone and is incomplete. The data show about 17,000 clones, with 80% to 95% seen just once and approximately 7% held by the top ten. The sample here was CD4+ or CD8+ T cells sorted from blood, taken in a trial of the OX40 agonist ivuxolimab. The clonotype was recovered from an adult with an advanced solid tumor such as melanoma, head and neck, liver or kidney cancer. This chain joins TRBV18 and TRBJ1-2; possibly TRBD1 for D (6 bases). CDR3 nucleotide sequence: TGTGCCAGCTCACCTTTCCGGACAGAATCTAACTATGGCTACACCTTC. Translating gives CASSPFRTESNYGYTF.